One sample yielded the 16 T cell receptor beta chains listed below, sequenced in a study of blood T cell repertoires in COVID-19. Clones were read by immunoSEQ multiplex PCR, and TCRdb kept only the in-frame ones, dropping some. Of approximately 150,000 clones in the sample, roughly nine tenths were seen once. Sample: peripheral blood. All receptors derive from a woman between 65 and 79 years old with acute or convalescent COVID-19.

The chain joins TRBV13 to TRBJ2-2, with 8 bases that match TRBD2. V trimming: 0 bases; J trimming: 1 base; junction bases outside the gene matches: 10. Germline CDR1 PRHDT, CDR2 FYEKMQ (reference sequence). This CDR3 has 19 amino acids. The CDR3 loop is CASSLGLWREDLNTGELFF. The DNA for the CDR3 is TGTGCCAGCAGCTTAGGGCTGTGGCGGGAGGACTTGAACACCGGGGAGCTGTTTTTT.

This CDR3 reads CSASRTGINQPQHF. The CDR3 coding sequence is TGCAGTGCTAGTCGGACAGGGATAAATCAGCCCCAGCATTTT. The rearrangement joins TRBV20-1 to TRBJ1-5; 8 nucleotides agree with TRBD1. The CDR3 runs 14 residues. V was pared by 3 bases and J by 4 bases, with 5 bases of the junction left unmatched. The germline CDR1 and CDR2 sequences are DFQATT and SNEGSKA (reference sequence).

The chain has TRBV19 and TRBJ2-1, with TRBD2 as a possible D gene (6 bases). The CDR3 runs 17 residues. The V end was cut by 1 base, the J end by 4 bases, with 17 bases between. The germline V gene has CDR1 LNHDA and CDR2 SQIVND (reference sequence). The CDR3 reads CASSIGVEWRAYNEQFF. The DNA for the CDR3 is TGTGCCAGTAGTATAGGAGTGGAATGGAGGGCTTACAATGAGCAGTTCTTC.

V is TRBV4-2 and J is TRBJ2-3; a weak D match, TRBD1 (5 bases). The ends were cut back, 1 base at V and 0 bases at J, with 14 bases in the middle. Per the germline V gene, CDR1 is LGHNA and CDR2 is YNFKEQ. The length of the CDR3 is 17 residues. DNA of the CDR3: TGTGCCAGCAGCCAAGTTCAGGGATTATATAGCACAGATACGCAGTATTTT. Its translation: CASSQVQGLYSTDTQYF.

The chain combines TRBV6-5 with TRBJ2-7; 7 bases map to TRBD1. CDR3 length equals 15 residues. CDR1 is MNHEY, CDR2 SVGAGI, per germline. Trimming at V came to 6 bases and at J to 0 bases, leaving 8 bases not matched to a gene. CDR3 sequence reads: CASRKATGSSYEQYF. The CDR3 DNA follows: TGTGCCAGCAGGAAGGCGACAGGGAGCTCCTACGAGCAGTACTTC.

The chain employs TRBV25-1 and TRBJ1-5, with TRBD1 matching over 7 bases. The J segment lost 5 bases and the V segment lost 5 bases, leaving 3 bases of the junction unmatched. Germline values: CDR1 MGHDK, CDR2 SYGVNS. The CDR3 spans 13 residues. The CDR3 nucleotides read TGTGCCAGCAGTCGCAGGGGGGATCAGCCCCAGCATTTT. As protein: CASSRRGDQPQHF.

CDR3 protein: CASSLLGTGGNTEAFF. The CDR3 DNA follows: TGTGCCAGCAGCTTATTAGGGACAGGAGGGAACACTGAAGCTTTCTTT. This chain links TRBV7-9 with TRBJ1-1; 8 bases match TRBD1. CDR1 is SEHNR and CDR2 is FQNEAQ in the germline V gene (reference sequence). This CDR3 spans 16 amino acids. V lost 2 bases, J lost 1 base, and 6 bases stayed unmatched.

This rearrangement joins TRBV19 to TRBJ1-1; 8 bases fit TRBD1. CDR3 length: 13 amino acids. Trimming cost V 3 bases and J 3 bases; bases outside gene matches: 0. Germline CDR1 reads LNHDA; CDR2 reads SQIVND (reference sequence). The CDR3 here is CASSMDRDTEAFF. The DNA for the CDR3 is TGTGCCAGTAGTATGGACAGGGACACTGAAGCTTTCTTT.

This chain connects TRBV5-6 to TRBJ1-2, with D tentatively TRBD1 (5 bases). Germline V gene data show CDR1 as SGHDT and CDR2 as YYEEEE. There are 16 residues in the CDR3. V was clipped by 0 bases and J by 8 bases, with 20 bases between them. The CDR3 loop reads CASSLAWQGYPSGYTF. The DNA for the CDR3 is TGTGCCAGCAGCTTGGCATGGCAGGGTTATCCTTCCGGCTACACCTTC.

J is TRBJ1-1 and V is TRBV5-1; possible D gene TRBD1, 5 bases. CDR1 is SGHRS and CDR2 is YFSETQ in the germline V gene. Between the trimmed V and J ends, which lost 2 bases and 4 bases, there was a span of 12 bases. This CDR3 contains 14 residues. For the CDR3, the DNA is TGCGCCAGCAGCTTCAGGGTCAGAGCCACTGAAGCTTTCTTT. This encodes CASSFRVRATEAFF.

The chain carries TRBV30 and TRBJ1-6; tentatively, D is TRBD1 (5 bases). The V gene's germline CDR1 is GTSNPN and CDR2 SVGIG (reference sequence). The V end was cut by 2 bases, the J end by 7 bases, with 15 bases between. The CDR3 loop spans 15 amino acids. In DNA, the CDR3 is TGTGCCTGGAGTCCAAATGGGAGGGGAAATTCACCCCTCCACTTT. This codes for CAWSPNGRGNSPLHF.

CDR3 nucleotides: TGTGCCAGCAGCCAAGATCCAGTCAGACAAGAGACCCAGTACTTC. It codes for CASSQDPVRQETQYF. The chain couples TRBV4-2 to TRBJ2-5; D call uncertain. Germline lookup yields CDR1 LGHNA and CDR2 YNFKEQ. The length of the CDR3 is 15 residues. Trimming took off 0 bases at V and 2 bases at J, with 10 bases between the two ends.

V gene TRBV2 combines with J gene TRBJ1-1, with no clear D. The length of the CDR3 is 14 residues. Between the trimmed V and J ends, which lost 0 bases and 8 bases, there was a span of 13 bases. Germline V gene sequence: CDR1 SNHLY, CDR2 FYNNEI. CDR3 nucleotides: TGTGCCAGCAGTGAAGCGACAAGACCGACCGAAGCTTTCTTT. Residues: CASSEATRPTEAFF. The complete variable domain, with remaining parts taken from reference TRBV2 and TRBJ1-1, reads EPEVTQTPSHQVTQMGQEVILRCVPISNHLYFYWYRQILGQKVEFLVSFYNNEISEKSEIFDDQFSVERPDGSNFTLKIRSTKLEDSAMYFCASSEATRPTEAFFGQGTRLTVV.

The V and J genes are TRBV7-9 and TRBJ1-4, with D uncertain. The V end lost 1 base, the J end lost 6 bases, and 6 bases lay between the germline ends. Germline V gives CDR1 SEHNR, CDR2 FQNEAQ (reference sequence). This CDR3 contains 13 residues. The DNA of the CDR3 is TGTGCCAGCAGCTTAGGACAATATGAAAAACTGTTTTTT. Translation gives CASSLGQYEKLFF.

This clone came up once. Written as DNA, the CDR3 is TGTGCCAGCAGTTTAATAGGCGGCGGGCGGGACCTCTCCTACGAGCAGTACTTC. Translated, it gives CASSLIGGGRDLSYEQYF. The chain has TRBV28 and TRBJ2-7, with a weak D call TRBD2 (6 bases). The length of the CDR3 is 18 residues. Germline V lookup: CDR1 MDHEN, CDR2 SYDVKM. Trimming took 2 bases from V and 0 from J, leaving 20 bases between them.

This sequence joins TRBV7-9 and TRBJ2-1; TRBD2 aligns across 13 bases. V trimming: 5 bases; J trimming: 5 bases; junction bases outside the gene matches: 6. The CDR3 consists of 16 residues. Germline assignment: CDR1 SEHNR and CDR2 FQNEAQ (reference sequence). CDR3 nucleotide sequence: TGTGCCAGCAGCCCCCGAGGGACTAGCGGGAACAATGAGCAGTTCTTC. The encoded protein is CASSPRGTSGNNEQFF.